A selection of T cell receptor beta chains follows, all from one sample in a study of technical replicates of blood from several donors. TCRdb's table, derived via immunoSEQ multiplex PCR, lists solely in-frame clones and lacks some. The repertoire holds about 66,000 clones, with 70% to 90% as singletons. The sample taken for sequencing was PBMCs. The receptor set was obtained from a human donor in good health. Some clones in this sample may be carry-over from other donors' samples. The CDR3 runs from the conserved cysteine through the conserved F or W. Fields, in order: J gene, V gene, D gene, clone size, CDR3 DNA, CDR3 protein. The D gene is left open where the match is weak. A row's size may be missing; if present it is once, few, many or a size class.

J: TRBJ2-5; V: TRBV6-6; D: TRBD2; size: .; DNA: TGTGCCAGCAGAGTTGGGCGGGGGGGTTTGGAGACCCAGTACTTC; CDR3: CASRVGRGGLETQYF
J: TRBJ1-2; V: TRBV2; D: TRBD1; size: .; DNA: TGTGCCAGCAGCGCACCGGGACAGCATTACTATGGCTACACCTTC; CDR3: CASSAPGQHYYGYTF
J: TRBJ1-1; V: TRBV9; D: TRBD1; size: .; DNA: TGTGCCAGCAGCGTAAGGCCCCTGAGGACAGGGGAGGAAGCTTTCTTT; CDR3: CASSVRPLRTGEEAFF
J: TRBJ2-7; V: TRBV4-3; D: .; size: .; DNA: TGCGCCAGCAGCCAAGATCGAGGATTGGGGACACCGAGCTCCTACGAGCAGTACTTC; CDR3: CASSQDRGLGTPSSYEQYF
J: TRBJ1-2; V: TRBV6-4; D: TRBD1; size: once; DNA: TGTGCCAGCGAGGACAGGGTTGGTCGCTACACCTTC; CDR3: CASEDRVGRYTF
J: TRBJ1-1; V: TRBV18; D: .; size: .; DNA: TGTGCCAGCTCACCCCACAAGAACACTGAAGCTTTCTTT; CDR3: CASSPHKNTEAFF
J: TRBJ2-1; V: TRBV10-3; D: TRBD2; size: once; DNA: TGTGCCATCTCTAGCGGGATCTACAATGAGCAGTTCTTC; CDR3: CAISSGIYNEQFF
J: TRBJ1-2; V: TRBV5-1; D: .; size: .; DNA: TGCGCCAGCAGCCCTCCTGCCAATCTACGTGGCTACACCTTC; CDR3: CASSPPANLRGYTF
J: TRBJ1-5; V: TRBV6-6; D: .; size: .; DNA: TGTGCCAGCAGATATGTTATGCCCACGGAGCCCCAGCATTTT; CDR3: CASRYVMPTEPQHF
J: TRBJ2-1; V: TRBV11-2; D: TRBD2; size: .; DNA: TGTGCCAGCAGCTTAGGGGGGGGCAATGAGCAGTTCTTC; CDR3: CASSLGGGNEQFF
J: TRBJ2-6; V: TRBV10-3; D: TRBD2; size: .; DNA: TGTGCCATCAGTGACGGGAGGGGGGCCAACGTCCTGACTTTC; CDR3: CAISDGRGANVLTF
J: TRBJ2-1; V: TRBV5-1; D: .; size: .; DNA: TGCGCCAGCAGGGGCTCAGGGTTCAATGAGCAGTTCTTC; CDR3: CASRGSGFNEQFF
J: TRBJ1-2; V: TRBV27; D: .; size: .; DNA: TGTGCCAGCAGTTCCCCCGGGAGGGGCGGTGGCTACACCTTC; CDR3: CASSSPGRGGGYTF
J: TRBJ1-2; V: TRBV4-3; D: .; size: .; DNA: TGCGCCAGCAGCCAAAGCATTCAGGGAGGGAACTATGGCTACACCTTC; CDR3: CASSQSIQGGNYGYTF
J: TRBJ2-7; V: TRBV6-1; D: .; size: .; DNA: TGTGCCAGCAGTCGTTCCTCCTACGAGCAGTACTTC; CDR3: CASSRSSYEQYF
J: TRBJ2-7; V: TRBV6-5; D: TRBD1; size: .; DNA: TGTGCCAGCAGTTACTCATGGACAGGGGGCTTCTACGAGCAGTACTTC; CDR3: CASSYSWTGGFYEQYF
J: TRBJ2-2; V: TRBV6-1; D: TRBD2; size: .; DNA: TGTGCCAGCAGTGAATCTAGCGGGGGGGCCAACACCGGGGAGCTGTTTTTT; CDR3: CASSESSGGANTGELFF
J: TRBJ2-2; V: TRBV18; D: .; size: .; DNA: TGTGCCAGCTCACCTCTTATCCCGAACACCGGGGAGCTGTTTTTT; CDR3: CASSPLIPNTGELFF
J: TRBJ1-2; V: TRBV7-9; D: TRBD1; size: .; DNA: TGTGCCAGCAGCCAGGGACAGGGGATCTATGGCTACACCTTC; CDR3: CASSQGQGIYGYTF
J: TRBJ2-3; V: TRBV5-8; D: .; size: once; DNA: TGTGCCAGCAGCCTGGCGGGGACTAGCACAGATACGCAGTATTTT; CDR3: CASSLAGTSTDTQYF
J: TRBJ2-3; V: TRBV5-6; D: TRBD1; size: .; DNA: TGTGCCAGCAGTCTGACAGGGACCAGGGATACGCAGTATTTT; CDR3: CASSLTGTRDTQYF
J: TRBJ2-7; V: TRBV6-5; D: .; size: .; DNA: TGTGCCAGCAGTTACGGTCCGGGGTCCTACGAGCAGTACTTC; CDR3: CASSYGPGSYEQYF
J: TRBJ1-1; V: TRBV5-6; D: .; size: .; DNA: TGTGCCAGCAGCTCCCGTAGAAGGGGGAAGGACACTGAAGCTTTCTTT; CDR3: CASSSRRRGKDTEAFF
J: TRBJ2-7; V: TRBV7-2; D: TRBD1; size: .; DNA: TGTGCCAGCAGCTTCTACAGGGGTCTGGTCCCGACCTACGAGCAGTACTTC; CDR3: CASSFYRGLVPTYEQYF
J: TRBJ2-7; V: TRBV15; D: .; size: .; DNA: TGTGCCACCAGCAGAGCCGGGGTTACCTCCTACGAGCAGTACTTC; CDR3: CATSRAGVTSYEQYF
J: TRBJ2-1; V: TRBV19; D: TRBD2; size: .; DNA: TGTGCCAGTAGTATTCCTAGCGGGAGGGCAAGCAATGAGCAGTTCTTC; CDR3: CASSIPSGRASNEQFF
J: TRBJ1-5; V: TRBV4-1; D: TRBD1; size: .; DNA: TGCGCCAGCAGCCGGGACAGGACAAACAATCAGCCCCAGCATTTT; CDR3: CASSRDRTNNQPQHF
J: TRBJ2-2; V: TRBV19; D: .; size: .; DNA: TGTGCCAGTACGGCGGGGCCGACCGGGGAGCTGTTTTTT; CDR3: CASTAGPTGELFF
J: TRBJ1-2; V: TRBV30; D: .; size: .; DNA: TGTGCCTGGAGTGTTGGAGTGGGGGGCTATGGCTACACCTTC; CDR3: CAWSVGVGGYGYTF
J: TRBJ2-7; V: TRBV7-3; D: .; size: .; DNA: TGTGCCAGCAGCGCCCACACCCTGGACAGCGCTAGGGAGCAGTACTTC; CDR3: CASSAHTLDSAREQYF
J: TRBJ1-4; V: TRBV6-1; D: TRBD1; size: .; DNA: TGTGCCAGCAGTGAAGGGGAGGGGACAGGGGGCGAAAAACTGTTTTTT; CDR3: CASSEGEGTGGEKLFF
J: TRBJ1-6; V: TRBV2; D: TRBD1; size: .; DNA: TGTGCCAGCAGGCCGACAGGGGAGTTTTCACCCCTCCACTTT; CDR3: CASRPTGEFSPLHF
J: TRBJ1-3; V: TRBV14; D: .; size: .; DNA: TGTGCCAGCAGCCAAACGGACAGCTACTCTGGAAACACCATATATTTT; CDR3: CASSQTDSYSGNTIYF
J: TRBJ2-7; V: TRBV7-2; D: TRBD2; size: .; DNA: TGTGCCAGCAGCTTAGTGGTAGCGGGAGGGCCTTACGAGCAGTACTTC; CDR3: CASSLVVAGGPYEQYF
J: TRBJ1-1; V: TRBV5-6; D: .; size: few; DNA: TGTGCCAGCAGCTTGGGGACACAGAACACTGAAGCTTTCTTT; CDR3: CASSLGTQNTEAFF
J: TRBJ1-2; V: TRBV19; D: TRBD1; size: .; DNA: TGTGCCAGTAGTGTCGCACAGGGGGCGCTAAACTATGGCTACACCTTC; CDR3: CASSVAQGALNYGYTF
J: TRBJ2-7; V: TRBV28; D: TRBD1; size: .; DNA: TGTGCCAGCAAACCTGGGGGACAGGGTTCCTACGAGCAGTACTTC; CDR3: CASKPGGQGSYEQYF
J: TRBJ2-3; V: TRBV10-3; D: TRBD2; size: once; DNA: TGTGCCATCTTTCGGGGGAGGGTGGGAGATACGCAGTATTTT; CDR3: CAIFRGRVGDTQYF
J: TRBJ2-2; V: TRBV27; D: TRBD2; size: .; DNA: TGTGCCAGCAGTCTAGTAGCGGGATGGTACACCGGGGAGCTGTTTTTT; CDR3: CASSLVAGWYTGELFF
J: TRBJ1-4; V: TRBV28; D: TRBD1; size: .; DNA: TGTGCCAGCAGCCCGCCGGGACAGGGACGTGAAAAACTGTTTTTT; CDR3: CASSPPGQGREKLFF
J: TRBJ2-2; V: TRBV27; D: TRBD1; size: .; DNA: TGTGCCAGCAGTCCACGGACAGGCGGCTACACCGGGGAGCTGTTTTTT; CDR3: CASSPRTGGYTGELFF
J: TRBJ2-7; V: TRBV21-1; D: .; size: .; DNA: TGTGCCAGCAGCAAAGGTTGGGCCTCCTCCTACGAGCAGTACTTC; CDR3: CASSKGWASSYEQYF
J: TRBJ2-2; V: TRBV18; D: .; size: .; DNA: TGTGCCAGCTCACCGTCACAGCTCTTCGCCGGGGAGCTGTTTTTT; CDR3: CASSPSQLFAGELFF
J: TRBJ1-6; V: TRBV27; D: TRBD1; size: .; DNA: TGTGCCAGCAGTGGCGGGACAGTGAGCTCCTATAATTCACCCCTCCACTTT; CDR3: CASSGGTVSSYNSPLHF
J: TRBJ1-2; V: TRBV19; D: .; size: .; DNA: TGTGCCAGTAGCCCCTCCGAGGTTGGCTACACCTTC; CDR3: CASSPSEVGYTF
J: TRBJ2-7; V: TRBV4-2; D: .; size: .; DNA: TGTGCCAGCAGCTCCCGACAGTTTTCTCCTTACGAGCAGTACTTC; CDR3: CASSSRQFSPYEQYF